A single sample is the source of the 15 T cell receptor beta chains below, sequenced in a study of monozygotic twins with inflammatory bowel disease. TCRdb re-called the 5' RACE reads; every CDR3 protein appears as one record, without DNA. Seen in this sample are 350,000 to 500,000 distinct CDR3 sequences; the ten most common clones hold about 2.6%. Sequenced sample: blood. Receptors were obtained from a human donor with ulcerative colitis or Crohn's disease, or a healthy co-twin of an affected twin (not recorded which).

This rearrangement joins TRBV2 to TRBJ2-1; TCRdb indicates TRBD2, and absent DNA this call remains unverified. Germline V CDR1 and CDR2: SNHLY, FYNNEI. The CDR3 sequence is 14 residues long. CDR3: CASSRAHGRDEQFF.

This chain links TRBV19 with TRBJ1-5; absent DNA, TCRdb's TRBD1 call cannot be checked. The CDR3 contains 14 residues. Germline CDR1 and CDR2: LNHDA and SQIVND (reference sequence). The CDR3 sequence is CASSNTGGGQPQHF.

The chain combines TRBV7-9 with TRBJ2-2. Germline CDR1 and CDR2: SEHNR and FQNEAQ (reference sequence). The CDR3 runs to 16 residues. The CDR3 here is CASSSLRHQNTGELFF.

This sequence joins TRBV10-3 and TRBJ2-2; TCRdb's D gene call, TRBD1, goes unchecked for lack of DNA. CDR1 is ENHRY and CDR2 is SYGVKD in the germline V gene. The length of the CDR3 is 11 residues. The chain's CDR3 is CAAGTIGELFF.

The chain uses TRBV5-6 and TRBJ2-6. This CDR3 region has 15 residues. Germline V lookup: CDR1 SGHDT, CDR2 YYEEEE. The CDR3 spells CASTQVDSGANVLTF.

CDR3 amino acids: CSASPQGHTGELFF. J is TRBJ2-2 and V is TRBV20-1; checking the TCRdb D call of TRBD1 is not possible without DNA. This CDR3 region has 14 residues. Germline CDR1 and CDR2: DFQATT and SNEGSKA (reference sequence).

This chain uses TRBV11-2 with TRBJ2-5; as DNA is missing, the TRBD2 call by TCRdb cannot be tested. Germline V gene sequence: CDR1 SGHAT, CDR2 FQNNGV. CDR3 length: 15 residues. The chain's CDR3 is CASSLLAGGIETQYF.

The chain's CDR3 is CASTPNWGSGEMFF. The J gene is TRBJ1-4, the V gene TRBV7-9; the D call from TCRdb, TRBD1, cannot be confirmed without DNA. From germline, CDR1 is SEHNR and CDR2 FQNEAQ (reference sequence). The CDR3 spans 14 residues.

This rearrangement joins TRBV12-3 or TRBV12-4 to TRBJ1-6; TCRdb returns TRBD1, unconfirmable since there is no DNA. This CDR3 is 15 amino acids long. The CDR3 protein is CASSGTFSSNSPLHF.

The CDR3 here is CSVDMAGYGYTF. This sequence joins TRBV29-1 and TRBJ1-2. Germline V lookup: CDR1 SQVTM, CDR2 ANQGSEA. The CDR3 contains 12 residues.

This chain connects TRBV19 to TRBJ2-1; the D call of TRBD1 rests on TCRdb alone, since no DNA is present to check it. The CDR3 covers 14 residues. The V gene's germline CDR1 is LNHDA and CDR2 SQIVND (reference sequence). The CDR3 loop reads CASRRGAAYNEQFF.

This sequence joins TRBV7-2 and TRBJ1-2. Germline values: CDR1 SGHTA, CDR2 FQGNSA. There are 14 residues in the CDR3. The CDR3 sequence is CASSLELGHYGYTF.

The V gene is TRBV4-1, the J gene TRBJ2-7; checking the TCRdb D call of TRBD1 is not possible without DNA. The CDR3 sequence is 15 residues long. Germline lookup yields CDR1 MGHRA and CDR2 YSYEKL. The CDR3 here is CASSTFWGTSYEQYF.

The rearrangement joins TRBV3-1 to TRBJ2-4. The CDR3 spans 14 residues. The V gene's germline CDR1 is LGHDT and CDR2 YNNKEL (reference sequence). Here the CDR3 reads CASSLESTKNIQYF.

CDR3 sequence reads: CASSGNSNQPQHF. This chain uses TRBV6-5 with TRBJ1-5; the TCRdb call, TRBD1, lacks DNA for checking. This CDR3 contains 13 residues. The germline V gene has CDR1 MNHEY and CDR2 SVGAGI.